This T cell receptor beta chain was profiled in a study of shared clonotypes between healthy human individuals. Overall study context: The people who gave samples were a couple of women and a few men aged 18 to 49.

Splitting of each subset's genomic DNA was done evenly across several immunoSEQ plates. Here immunoSEQ multiplex PCR was the method, and the copy in TCRdb shows in-frame clones only, minus some. Here the sample spans hundreds of thousands of clones, 85% to 95% being singletons. CDR1 and CDR2 (germline): SGHDN, FVKESK. There are 16 residues in the CDR3. Trimming left V 0 bases short and J 2 bases short, with 11 bases between. Naive CD8 cells comprised CD45RO-negative, CCR7-positively selected cells, excluding terminally differentiated effector memory CD45RA+ cells. All participating donors were Caucasian adults from Nashville, Tennessee. This clone has only one observation.

The rearrangement joins TRBV14 to TRBJ1-3; D not resolved. The source material was naive CD8+ T cells sorted from blood. The sequence was collected from a woman aged 25 to 39 in good health. Here the CDR3 reads CASSQEFAGPGNTIYF. Here the CDR3 DNA reads TGTGCCAGCAGCCAAGAATTCGCTGGCCCTGGAAACACCATATATTTT.